The subject of this entry is one T cell receptor (beta chain). The data stem from a study of blood T cell repertoires in COVID-19. Overall study: There were acute and convalescent COVID-19 samples, and they came from the United States, Italy and Spain.

Participants had their cohort set by participant-reported clinical history. Participants classified as exposed had met a COVID-19 case within 2 weeks before study entry. The method was immunoSEQ multiplex PCR; TCRdb's version includes in-frame clones alone and lacks a portion of them. The sample has some 360,000 clones, about 90% seen once. This clonotype was obtained from a woman aged 25 to 39 who had been exposed to COVID-19. The sequenced material came from PBMCs or T cells enriched from blood (not recorded which).

In DNA, the CDR3 is TGTGCCAGCCTTAGCGGGAGGCTCTCCTACGAGCAGTACTTC. It encodes CASLSGRLSYEQYF. This chain links TRBV28 with TRBJ2-7; TRBD2 agrees at 10 bases. CDR3 length equals 14 residues. CDR1 MDHEN and CDR2 SYDVKM come from the germline V gene. The ends lost 8 bases at V and 0 bases at J; junction bases unmatched: 4.